Each of the 27 T cell receptor beta chains below was sequenced from the same sample in a study of neurological immune-mediated disorders. TCRdb used MiXCR to reprocess the 5' RACE reads, holding one entry per CDR3 protein. The table shows about 57,000 distinct CDR3 sequences, with roughly 13% occurring only once. The sample consisted of PBMCs. The receptors were gathered from a woman aged 60 to 75 with HTLV-1-associated myelopathy (HAM/TSP).

This clonotype was observed many times. The CDR3 DNA reads TGTGCCACCAGTGATCCGTTAGCGGGAGCCCAGTTCTTC. Translating gives CATSDPLAGAQFF. The V and J genes are TRBV24-1 and TRBJ2-1; 9 positions match TRBD2. The germline gives CDR1 KGHDR, CDR2 SFDVKD. The CDR3 runs 13 residues. Germline trimming cut 3 bases from V and 13 bases from J; bases unmatched to any gene: 6.

In its sample, this clonotype was seen many times. The chain uses TRBV10-3 and TRBJ2-3; D uncertain. CDR3 length: 13 residues. Trimming left V 3 bases short and J 0 bases short, with 4 bases between. Germline V gene data show CDR1 as ENHRY and CDR2 as SYGVKD. The CDR3 here is CAISDGSTDTQYF. In DNA, the CDR3 is TGTGCCATCAGTGACGGGAGCACAGATACGCAGTATTTT.

This clonotype came up many times. The chain employs TRBV5-1 and TRBJ2-2, with D possibly being TRBD2 (6 bases). There are 16 residues in the CDR3. V lost 6 bases to trimming and J lost 5 bases, with 20 bases between them. Germline V lookup: CDR1 SGHRS, CDR2 YFSETQ. The DNA for the CDR3 is TGCGCCAGCACCTCAAGCGGAGGGGCGCGGACCGGGGAGCTGTTTTTT. Protein sequence: CASTSSGGARTGELFF.

This clonotype has ten or more counts. This sequence joins TRBV10-3 and TRBJ2-1, with TRBD2 identical over 7 bases. Trimming took 10 bases from V and 4 from J; bases not matched to a gene: 7. Germline CDR1 ENHRY, CDR2 SYGVKD. The CDR3 covers 13 residues. CDR3 coding DNA: TGTGCCACGGGCGGGAGAGGGTACAATGAGCAGTTCTTC. Translation: CATGGRGYNEQFF.

This clonotype appeared many times. The J gene is TRBJ2-5, the V gene TRBV29-1; maybe TRBD2 (5 bases). Trimming stripped 2 bases from V and 10 bases from J, with 20 bases between. The CDR3 length is 14 residues. Looked up from germline, CDR1 is SQVTM and CDR2 is ANQGSEA. The CDR3 sequence is CSVEMGDSTRDQYF. The CDR3 DNA is TGCAGCGTTGAAATGGGAGACTCCACTAGGGACCAGTACTTC.

This clonotype was seen many times. The CDR3, as DNA: TGCAGTGCTAGTGGCGGGAGAGTCGCCCATGAGCAGTTCTTC. It specifies CSASGGRVAHEQFF. The V call is TRBV20-1, the J call TRBJ2-1; the match to TRBD2 covers 7 bases. V trimming: 3 bases; J trimming: 8 bases; junction bases outside the gene matches: 10. The germline V gene has CDR1 DFQATT and CDR2 SNEGSKA (reference sequence). This CDR3 contains 14 residues.

This clonotype came up many times. Written as DNA, the CDR3 is TGTGCCAGCAGCGTGGGGCTAGCGGAGGTCACCGGGGAGCTGTTTTTT. It translates to CASSVGLAEVTGELFF. V is TRBV5-5 and J is TRBJ2-2; 7 positions agree with TRBD2. V was pared by 4 bases and J by 4 bases, with 10 bases of the junction left unmatched. This CDR3 is 16 amino acids long. The germline V gene has CDR1 SGHKS and CDR2 YYEKEE (reference sequence).

This clonotype was found many times. The chain employs TRBV20-1 and TRBJ2-5, with TRBD2 matching over 11 bases. The V and J ends lost 1 base and 5 bases, in that order; junction bases with no gene match: 6. CDR1 and CDR2 from the germline V gene are DFQATT and SNEGSKA (reference sequence). CDR3 size: 15 residues. The CDR3 nucleotides are TGCAGTGCTAGAGTTCCTACTAGCGGGAGCGAGACCCAGTACTTC. It specifies CSARVPTSGSETQYF.

On this clonotype: Possible read error: a much larger clone is one base away. The chain joins TRBV7-2 to TRBJ2-2; no firm D call. From germline, CDR1 is SGHTA and CDR2 FQGNSA. The CDR3 runs to 12 residues. CDR3 sequence reads: CSSLMNTGELFF. DNA of the CDR3: TGTTCCAGCCTCATGAACACCGGGGAGCTGTTTTTT. Filled out from reference TRBV7-2 and TRBJ2-2, the complete variable domain reads GAGVSQSPSNKVTEKGKDVELRCDPISGHTALYWYRQSLGQGLEFLIYFQGNSAPDKSGLPSDRFSAERTGGSVSTLTIQRTQQEDSAVYLCSSLMNTGELFFGEGSRLTVL.

Many counts were recorded for this clonotype. The genes are TRBV5-1 and TRBJ2-7; the D gene is possibly TRBD1 (5 bases). The CDR3 totals 13 residues. The germline gives CDR1 SGHRS, CDR2 YFSETQ. Trimming pared 7 bases from V and 1 base from J, leaving 12 bases between. The CDR3 is CASATEVSYEQYF. CDR3 DNA: TGCGCCAGCGCGACAGAGGTTTCCTACGAGCAGTACTTC.

This clonotype appeared many times. The chain couples TRBV20-1 to TRBJ2-5, with D unresolved. This CDR3 is built from 13 residues. Germline V gene lookup returns CDR1 DFQATT and CDR2 SNEGSKA (reference sequence). V dropped 1 base and J dropped 4 bases, with 10 bases sitting between them. CDR3 DNA: TGCAGTGCTAGAGGTCAACATAGAGAGACCCAGTACTTC. Its translation is CSARGQHRETQYF.

This clonotype has ten or more counts. The rearrangement links TRBV15 to TRBJ2-3, with D uncertain. Germline V CDR1 and CDR2: LNHNV, YYDKDF (reference sequence). The CDR3 runs 16 residues. Trimming left V 0 bases short and J 4 bases short, with 14 bases between. CDR3 DNA sequence: TGTGCCACCAGCAGAGATTTGGCGCTTGGGGCAGATACGCAGTATTTT. Protein product: CATSRDLALGADTQYF.

This clonotype was detected many times. CDR3 sequence reads: CASSISSGTYNEQFF. CDR3 nucleotides: TGTGCCAGTAGTATATCTAGCGGGACATACAATGAGCAGTTCTTC. The rearrangement uses TRBV19 and TRBJ2-1; 9 nucleotides align to TRBD2. Germline CDR1 and CDR2: LNHDA and SQIVND (reference sequence). There are 15 residues in the CDR3. V dropped 2 bases and J dropped 4; count of bases not matched to a gene: 3. The full variable domain, with the rest looked up from reference TRBV19 and TRBJ2-1, is DGGITQSPKYLFRKEGQNVTLSCEQNLNHDAMYWYRQDPGQGLRLIYYSQIVNDFQKGDIAEGYSVSREKKESFPLTVTSAQKNPTAFYLCASSISSGTYNEQFFGPGTRLTVL.

This clonotype is a singleton in its sample. This rearrangement joins TRBV27 to TRBJ1-2, with a weak D call TRBD1 (5 bases). Trimming removed 6 bases at V and 1 base at J, with 12 bases between. Germline V lookup: CDR1 MNHEY, CDR2 SMNVEV (reference sequence). The CDR3 runs to 14 residues. The CDR3 nucleotides are TGTGCCAGCAGAAGTCAGGGTAATAACTATGGCTACACCTTC. It specifies CASRSQGNNYGYTF.

This clonotype has a count of ten or more. The chain couples TRBV5-1 to TRBJ2-3, with TRBD2 identical over 7 bases. Germline assignment: CDR1 SGHRS and CDR2 YFSETQ. The CDR3 length is 16 residues. The junction had 7 bases not matched to a gene; V was cut back by 1 base and J by 2 bases. The CDR3 sequence is CASSLSLAEATDTQYF. The CDR3 DNA sequence: TGCGCCAGCAGCTTGAGTCTAGCGGAAGCCACAGATACGCAGTATTTT.

This clonotype was counted many times. This chain joins TRBV7-2 and TRBJ2-1; TRBD1 matches 9 bases. J was trimmed by 9 bases and V by 4 bases; bases with no gene match: 10. The CDR3 totals 15 residues. Germline values: CDR1 SGHTA, CDR2 FQGNSA. In DNA form, the CDR3 reads TGTGCCAGCAGCTACGGACAGGGGTGGACTTCTGAGCAGTTCTTC. This encodes CASSYGQGWTSEQFF.

This clonotype was seen at least ten times. The chain recombines TRBV6-5 with TRBJ2-5; D may be TRBD1 or TRBD2 (5 bases each). Germline CDR1 reads MNHEY; CDR2 reads SVGAGI. Trimming removed 5 bases from V and 1 base from J, with 14 bases in between. The CDR3 contains 15 residues. CDR3 DNA: TGTGCCAGCAGTCAAGGGGTTAGCGCCCAAGAGACCCAGTACTTC. This gives the protein CASSQGVSAQETQYF.

This clonotype was seen repeatedly, ten times or more. A junction boundary mismatches the germline segment, possibly from a read error. J is TRBJ2-1 and V is TRBV4-1, with unresolved D. CDR1 is MGHRA, CDR2 YSYEKL, per germline. The CDR3 consists of 13 residues. The CDR3 DNA follows: TGCGCCAGCAGCCTGGGCTCCCACAATGAGCAGTTCTTC. Translating it yields CASSLGSHNEQFF.

This clonotype appeared many times. The chain uses TRBV20-1 and TRBJ2-7, with D unclear. The CDR3 has 13 amino acids. V was shortened by 0 bases and J by 4 bases, with 10 bases between the two germline ends. Germline V lookup: CDR1 DFQATT, CDR2 SNEGSKA (reference sequence). The CDR3 bases are TGCAGTGCTAGAGATCCAACCGGTTACGAGCAGTACTTC. It translates to CSARDPTGYEQYF.

This clonotype was detected ten times or more. The chain uses TRBV11-2 and TRBJ2-1, with D perhaps matching TRBD2 (6 bases). Germline CDR1 is SGHAT and CDR2 is FQNNGV. CDR3 length equals 17 residues. With 0 bases removed from V and 2 bases from J, the gap between germline ends came to 14 bases. CDR3 region: CASSLDGGVRPYNEQFF. DNA for the CDR3: TGTGCCAGCAGCTTAGACGGCGGGGTCCGCCCCTACAATGAGCAGTTCTTC.

Many counts were recorded for this clonotype. This chain uses TRBV20-1 with TRBJ2-3; D is possibly TRBD1 (5 bases). The CDR3 covers 13 residues. Germline V gene sequence: CDR1 DFQATT, CDR2 SNEGSKA (reference sequence). Trimming left V 4 bases short and J 3 bases short, with 11 bases between. This chain's CDR3 is CSATGPGTDTQYF. In DNA, the CDR3 is TGCAGTGCTACAGGGCCAGGGACAGATACGCAGTATTTT.

A few counts support this clonotype. The CDR3 bases are TGTGCCAGCAGTGAGTCACAGGGACCGATTGGAAACACCATATATTTT. Protein: CASSESQGPIGNTIYF. The chain combines TRBV6-1 with TRBJ1-3; D might be TRBD1 (6 bases). CDR3 length: 16 amino acids. Germline V lookup: CDR1 MNHNS, CDR2 SASEGT. Trimming took 3 bases from V and 3 from J, leaving 15 bases between them.

This clonotype has only a few counts. The chain employs TRBV20-1 and TRBJ1-3; D is possibly TRBD1 (5 bases). V was clipped by 6 bases and J by 3 bases, with 9 bases between them. This CDR3 spans 12 amino acids. CDR1 is DFQATT, CDR2 SNEGSKA, per germline (reference sequence). The CDR3 nucleotides are TGCAGTGCCCAGGGAGATGGAAACACCATATATTTT. Its protein product is CSAQGDGNTIYF.

In its sample, this clonotype was seen many times. The chain is built from TRBV28 and TRBJ1-1; a weak D match, TRBD1 (6 bases). Germline-derived CDR1 and CDR2 are MDHEN and SYDVKM. The CDR3 is 14 residues long. Trimming stripped 5 bases from V and 0 bases from J, with 10 bases between. CDR3 nucleotides: TGTGCCAGCAGTGTGACAGGCATGAACACTGAAGCTTTCTTT. Translation: CASSVTGMNTEAFF. The full variable domain, with the rest looked up from reference TRBV28 and TRBJ1-1, is DVKVTQSSRYLVKRTGEKVFLECVQDMDHENMFWYRQDPGLGLRLIYFSYDVKMKEKGDIPEGYSVSREKKERFSLILESASTNQTSMYLCASSVTGMNTEAFFGQGTRLTVV.

The chain couples TRBV16 to TRBJ1-1, with D tentatively TRBD1 (6 bases). V was shortened by 5 bases and J by 5 bases, with 12 bases between the two germline ends. This CDR3 comprises 13 residues. The germline V gene encodes CDR1 KGHSY and CDR2 FQNENV. As DNA, the CDR3 is TGTGCCAGCAGCTTACCCGACAGGACTGAAGCTTTCTTT. Translated: CASSLPDRTEAFF. The full variable domain, rest sourced from reference TRBV16 and TRBJ1-1, is GEEVAQTPKHLVRGEGQKAKLYCAPIKGHSYVFWYQQVLKNEFKFLISFQNENVFDETGMPKERFSAKCLPNSPCSLEIQATKLEDSAVYFCASSLPDRTEAFFGQGTRLTVV.

This clonotype came up many times. This sequence joins TRBV5-1 and TRBJ2-1, with D perhaps matching TRBD1 (5 bases). This CDR3 contains 13 residues. The germline V and J ends were trimmed by 1 base and 5 bases, with 7 bases remaining between them. From germline, CDR1 is SGHRS and CDR2 YFSETQ. CDR3 sequence: CASSLSRDNEQFF. For the CDR3, the DNA is TGCGCCAGCAGCTTGAGCAGGGACAATGAGCAGTTCTTC. The whole variable domain, filled in from reference TRBV5-1 and TRBJ2-1, reads KAGVTQTPRYLIKTRGQQVTLSCSPISGHRSVSWYQQTPGQGLQFLFEYFSETQRNKGNFPGRFSGRQFSNSRSEMNVSTLELGDSALYLCASSLSRDNEQFFGPGTRLTVL.

The table lists this clonotype with many counts. The J gene is TRBJ2-5, the V gene TRBV20-1, with TRBD2 matching 8 bases. J gave up 2 bases and V 1 base, and 3 bases lay outside the gene matches. The CDR3 consists of 14 residues. CDR1 is DFQATT, CDR2 SNEGSKA, per germline (reference sequence). This chain's CDR3 is CSARVSGGQETQYF. CDR3 DNA sequence: TGCAGTGCTAGAGTATCGGGAGGGCAAGAGACCCAGTACTTC.